The sequence of this TCR beta chain was determined in a study of CXCR3-negative and CXCR3-positive naive CD8 T cells. This CDR3 has 15 amino acids. CDR1 is SGHRS, CDR2 YFSETQ, per germline. TRB cDNA was prepared as libraries by UMI-labeled 5' RACE. TCRdb processed the 5' RACE reads again and assigns one entry to each CDR3 protein, with no DNA. The table for this sample gives about 92,000 distinct CDR3 sequences. The sequence derives from a human donor in good health. Some clones in this sample may be carry-over from other donors' samples. Sequenced material: naive CXCR3- CD8+ T cells from blood. Described subset: CD45RO-CCR7+CD27+CD95- naive CD8+ T cells lacking CXCR3 (TNR3-). The J gene is TRBJ2-7, the V gene TRBV5-1; TCRdb lists TRBD1, though no DNA is available to test this call. The CDR3 reads CASSLAGAMVYEQYF. Full variable domain (missing parts from reference TRBV5-1 and TRBJ2-7): KAGVTQTPRYLIKTRGQQVTLSCSPISGHRSVSWYQQTPGQGLQFLFEYFSETQRNKGNFPGRFSGRQFSNSRSEMNVSTLELGDSALYLCASSLAGAMVYEQYFGPGTRLTVT.